These T cell receptor beta chains were read from a single sample in a study of blood T cell repertoires in COVID-19. This table comes from immunoSEQ multiplex PCR, and its TCRdb copy is limited to in-frame clones, with some not included. The data hold under 400,000 clones, with around 87% observed a single time. Sequencing was carried out using peripheral blood. All receptors derive from a woman aged 30 to 39 with COVID-19, enrolled during active disease. CDR3s leave out the opening cysteine and the closing phenylalanine or tryptophan. The order of the fields is V gene, CDR3 protein.

v_call: TRBV15
cdr3_aa: ATSRGFVGAYNEQF

v_call: TRBV19
cdr3_aa: ASSPLAGGPTDTQY

v_call: TRBV24-1
cdr3_aa: ATSAPSGMAGELF

v_call: TRBV2
cdr3_aa: ASSVSGSGMNTEAF

v_call: TRBV7-2
cdr3_aa: ASSQDRAYETQY

v_call: TRBV9
cdr3_aa: ASSVEGSGRDTGELF

v_call: TRBV27
cdr3_aa: ASSLRPSSYNEQF

v_call: TRBV6-5
cdr3_aa: ASSLGLAVTTQY

v_call: TRBV28
cdr3_aa: ASSFPRREGPYEQY

v_call: TRBV5-1
cdr3_aa: ASSLLGQGATGELF

v_call: TRBV9
cdr3_aa: ASSVEHGGPYEQY

v_call: TRBV7-9
cdr3_aa: ASSLGAVEAF

v_call: TRBV30
cdr3_aa: AWSSGVHEQY

v_call: TRBV5-1
cdr3_aa: ASSLELLDTGELF

v_call: TRBV25-1
cdr3_aa: ASSEPQDRGWSPLH

v_call: TRBV6-2/TRBV6-3
cdr3_aa: ASSYSGLPV

v_call: TRBV6-1
cdr3_aa: ASSEWGWEQY

v_call: TRBV2
cdr3_aa: ASSRDRGQETQY

v_call: TRBV29-1
cdr3_aa: SVLGLAGRNYEQY

v_call: TRBV10-3
cdr3_aa: AISGAGGFYNEQF

v_call: TRBV12-3/TRBV12-4
cdr3_aa: ASSWRGGEKLF

v_call: TRBV2
cdr3_aa: ASRPDRGSQPQH

v_call: TRBV20-1
cdr3_aa: SAMTGNTIY

v_call: TRBV6-6
cdr3_aa: ASTAGISNQPQH

v_call: TRBV6-5
cdr3_aa: ASSNRITDTQY

v_call: TRBV27
cdr3_aa: ASSLDPSGSQQF

v_call: TRBV4-3
cdr3_aa: ASSLQVLDEQF

v_call: TRBV5-1
cdr3_aa: ASSSNSYNEQF

v_call: TRBV12-2
cdr3_aa: ASRSTGPINQPQH

v_call: TRBV5-5
cdr3_aa: ASSGGTGSSYEQY

v_call: TRBV7-7
cdr3_aa: ASSFGLATKTQY

v_call: TRBV4-2
cdr3_aa: ASSQGVNQPQH

v_call: TRBV9
cdr3_aa: ASSSRENGNTIY

v_call: TRBV4-3
cdr3_aa: ASSQETSQSLYEQY

v_call: TRBV2
cdr3_aa: ASSPDRGGGNTIY

v_call: TRBV18
cdr3_aa: ASSPMPDRYGYT

v_call: TRBV18
cdr3_aa: ASSPGQGRTNSPLH

v_call: TRBV6-5
cdr3_aa: ASRLTGGSTDTQY

v_call: TRBV5-1
cdr3_aa: ASSLEGGVGDTQY

v_call: TRBV28
cdr3_aa: ASKVYRDRDYNEQF

v_call: TRBV3-1/TRBV3-2
cdr3_aa: ASSLSGQGRANQPQH

v_call: TRBV27
cdr3_aa: ASRITGLAGRAF

v_call: TRBV30
cdr3_aa: AWSVGTGIYNEQF

v_call: TRBV18
cdr3_aa: ASSRTGNTGELF

v_call: TRBV10-1
cdr3_aa: ASSGPRASYNEQF